A single sample gave rise to the 31 T cell receptor beta chains below, sequenced in a study of blood T cell repertoires in COVID-19. TCRdb's copy holds only in-frame clones and misses some; the assay was immunoSEQ multiplex PCR. The sample carries about 15,000 clones, 75% to 90% recorded once. Input material: peripheral blood. All receptors derive from an older man in a cohort sampled during active COVID-19.

The V and J genes are TRBV7-8 and TRBJ2-7; 9 positions match TRBD2. CDR1 SGHVS and CDR2 FQNEAQ come from the germline V gene. The CDR3 extends over 16 amino acids. V was pared by 4 bases and J by 5 bases, with 12 bases of the junction left unmatched. The CDR3 spells CASSSGASGKGNEQYF. For the CDR3, the DNA is TGTGCCAGCAGCTCGGGGGCTAGCGGGAAGGGGAACGAGCAGTACTTC.

V usage is TRBV24-1 and J usage is TRBJ2-3; 8 bases line up with TRBD1. Germline CDR1 is KGHDR and CDR2 is SFDVKD. J gave up 0 bases and V 5 bases, and 3 bases lay outside the gene matches. CDR3 length: 15 amino acids. The CDR3 DNA reads as TGTGCCACCAGTGTAGGGACAGGAAGCACAGATACGCAGTATTTT. Translating gives CATSVGTGSTDTQYF.

This clone is labeled hyperexpanded. The chain carries TRBV15 and TRBJ1-2; D is unresolved. Germline CDR1 reads LNHNV; CDR2 reads YYDKDF (reference sequence). The CDR3 sequence is 15 residues long. The V end lost 5 bases, the J end lost 4 bases, and 17 bases lay between the germline ends. CDR3 residues: CATSSQRTDFYGYTF. DNA of the CDR3: TGTGCCACCAGCTCACAACGGACGGACTTCTATGGCTACACCTTC.

The chain's CDR3 is CASSHRLAGGPDTQYF. In nucleotides, the CDR3 is TGTGCCAGCAGCCATAGACTAGCGGGAGGTCCAGATACGCAGTATTTT. The gene calls are TRBV3-1 (or the pseudogene TRBV3-2) and TRBJ2-3; 13 positions agree with TRBD2. Germline V gives CDR1 LGHDT, CDR2 YNNKEL (reference sequence). The length of the CDR3 is 16 residues. J lost 4 bases, V lost 3 bases, and 4 bases had no gene match.

V usage is TRBV19 and J usage is TRBJ1-2; tentative D call: TRBD1 (6 bases). Per the germline V gene, CDR1 is LNHDA and CDR2 is SQIVND (reference sequence). The length of the CDR3 is 14 residues. The V gene lost 4 bases and the J gene lost 4 bases, with 13 bases spanning the gap. The CDR3 coding sequence is TGTGCCAGTAGTAGCCGGGACAACCTCTATGGCTACACCTTC. Encoded protein: CASSSRDNLYGYTF.

This chain links TRBV5-6 with TRBJ2-2; D might be TRBD2 (5 bases). From germline, CDR1 is SGHDT and CDR2 YYEEEE. Trimming removed 5 bases at V and 1 base at J, with 6 bases between. The CDR3 consists of 13 residues. The CDR3 is CASRAGNTGELFF. The CDR3 DNA reads TGTGCCAGCAGGGCGGGGAACACCGGGGAGCTGTTTTTT.

Only a few counts were recorded for this clone. The chain has TRBV14 and TRBJ1-4, with D perhaps matching TRBD1 (5 bases). CDR3 size: 14 residues. Germline loops: CDR1 SGHDN, CDR2 FVKESK. V was trimmed by 0 bases and J by 11 bases, leaving 13 bases between them. The CDR3 DNA follows: TGTGCCAGCAGCCAAGATCAGGCAGGGCGGAAACTGTTTTTT. Translation: CASSQDQAGRKLFF.

This rearrangement joins TRBV18 to TRBJ2-1; TRBD2 matches at 14 bases. Germline CDR1 is KGHSH and CDR2 is LQKENI. CDR3 length equals 16 residues. J gave up 9 bases and V 4 bases, and 8 bases lay outside the gene matches. The CDR3 protein is CASSLGTSGSLLEQFF. The CDR3 DNA is TGTGCCAGCTCACTGGGGACTAGCGGGAGTTTGCTTGAGCAGTTCTTC.

The V call is TRBV27, the J call TRBJ2-5; D might be TRBD2 (5 bases). From germline, CDR1 is MNHEY and CDR2 SMNVEV (reference sequence). The V gene lost 0 bases and the J gene lost 4 bases, with 9 bases spanning the gap. The length of the CDR3 is 14 residues. CDR3 coding DNA: TGTGCCAGCAGTTTATCGGCGGCGGGAGAGACCCAGTACTTC. Its translation is CASSLSAAGETQYF.

The rearrangement joins TRBV4-3 to TRBJ2-7; perhaps TRBD1 as D (5 bases). V was clipped by 4 bases and J by 2 bases, with 15 bases between them. Germline V lookup: CDR1 LGHNA, CDR2 YSLEER. The CDR3 extends over 15 amino acids. For the CDR3, the DNA is TGCGCCAGCAGCCTAGGGGCCGGCTTAACCTACGAGCAGTACTTC. This translates into CASSLGAGLTYEQYF.

The gene calls are TRBV7-9 and TRBJ1-5; tentative D call: TRBD1 (6 bases). Per germline, CDR1 SEHNR and CDR2 FQNEAQ (reference sequence). CDR3 size: 17 residues. V was pared by 1 base and J by 4 bases, with 17 bases between. The CDR3 spells CASSLDVSGGANQPQHF. DNA of the CDR3: TGTGCCAGCAGCTTAGACGTTTCGGGGGGGGCAAATCAGCCCCAGCATTTT.

The V gene is TRBV6-2 or TRBV6-3, the J gene TRBJ1-5; possibly TRBD1 for D (6 bases). Germline V gene lookup returns CDR1 MNHEY and CDR2 SVGEGT. This CDR3 has 16 amino acids. Trimming removed 6 bases from V and 0 bases from J, with 15 bases in between. The CDR3 here is CASSRGQQNSNQPQHF. Here the CDR3 DNA reads TGTGCCAGCAGCCGCGGACAGCAAAATAGCAATCAGCCCCAGCATTTT.

The chain links TRBV6-2 or TRBV6-3 to TRBJ2-1; D may be TRBD1 (6 bases). Trimming pared 3 bases from V and 11 bases from J, leaving 23 bases between. The germline gives CDR1 MNHEY, CDR2 SVGEGT. The CDR3 has 16 residues. In DNA, the CDR3 is TGTGCCAGCAGTTATCTCTTTCTCAGACAGGTGAAAAAGCAGTTCTTC. Translated: CASSYLFLRQVKKQFF.

This chain connects TRBV4-1 to TRBJ2-2; the match to TRBD2 covers 9 bases. The length of the CDR3 is 17 residues. V was clipped by 1 base and J by 5 bases; unmatched bases: 8. Germline V lookup: CDR1 MGHRA, CDR2 YSYEKL. CDR3 sequence reads: CASSQVNGGRGTGELFF. The CDR3 DNA is TGCGCCAGCAGCCAAGTTAATGGCGGGAGGGGAACCGGGGAGCTGTTTTTT.

This sequence joins TRBV29-1 and TRBJ2-1, with 13 positions matching TRBD2. The germline gives CDR1 SQVTM, CDR2 ANQGSEA. V lost 4 bases and J lost 7; bases outside the gene matches: 10. The CDR3 extends over 16 amino acids. CDR3 in amino acids: CSVGLGGTSGTNEQFF. The CDR3 region has the DNA TGCAGCGTTGGGTTAGGCGGGACTAGCGGGACAAATGAGCAGTTCTTC.

The rearrangement joins TRBV27 to TRBJ2-7, with D perhaps matching TRBD2 (5 bases). CDR1 is MNHEY, CDR2 SMNVEV, per germline (reference sequence). Trimming cost V 2 bases and J 4 bases, with 12 bases left between them. The CDR3 runs 14 residues. CDR3 sequence (DNA): TGTGCCAGCAGTTTAAATAGGAGGAGTTACGAGCAGTACTTC. Translated: CASSLNRRSYEQYF.

The V call is TRBV7-3, the J call TRBJ2-1; TRBD1 matches at 10 bases. The junction had 12 bases not matched to a gene; V was cut back by 4 bases and J by 9 bases. The CDR3 is made up of 16 amino acids. Germline V gene data show CDR1 as SGHTA and CDR2 as FQGTGA. In DNA form, the CDR3 reads TGTGCCAGCAGCTCCCCGCCCGGGACAGGGGTCGGTGAGCAGTTCTTC. Protein: CASSSPPGTGVGEQFF.

This clone turned up a few times. The chain recombines TRBV4-2 with TRBJ1-4; 11 nucleotides match TRBD1. CDR1 and CDR2 (germline): LGHNA, YNFKEQ. The CDR3 extends over 17 amino acids. After removal of 5 bases from V and 5 bases from J, the junction contained 10 bases not matched to a gene. The CDR3 nucleotides read TGTGCCAGCAGCTCCGAGGACAGGGGGCGTCGGAATGAAAAACTGTTTTTT. Translating it yields CASSSEDRGRRNEKLFF.

Only one count was recorded for this clone. This sequence joins TRBV30 and TRBJ1-1; D gene unclear. Germline CDR1 is GTSNPN and CDR2 is SVGIG (reference sequence). The V end lost 4 bases, the J end lost 1 base, and 16 bases lay between the germline ends. The CDR3 runs to 15 residues. CDR3 coding DNA: TGTGCCTGGATCCCCCCCCAGGAGGAGAACACTGAAGCTTTCTTT. As protein: CAWIPPQEENTEAFF.

The rearrangement joins TRBV18 to TRBJ2-1; 8 bases are a match to TRBD1. The CDR3 is made up of 15 amino acids. Trimming at V came to 5 bases and at J to 9 bases, leaving 12 bases not matched to a gene. Germline-derived CDR1 and CDR2 are KGHSH and LQKENI. The CDR3 sequence: CASSEQGARGREQFF. CDR3 coding DNA: TGTGCCAGCTCAGAGCAGGGGGCCCGTGGCCGTGAGCAGTTCTTC.

V gene TRBV25-1 combines with J gene TRBJ1-3; a weak D match, TRBD1 (6 bases). There are 15 residues in the CDR3. The V end lost 3 bases, the J end lost 0 bases, and 9 bases lay between the germline ends. Germline CDR1 is MGHDK and CDR2 is SYGVNS. For the CDR3, the DNA is TGTGCCAGCAGTGACAGGGGATTCTCTGGAAACACCATATATTTT. Translation: CASSDRGFSGNTIYF.

The chain is built from TRBV7-3 and TRBJ2-6; 8 nucleotides match TRBD1. CDR3 length: 16 amino acids. Looked up from germline, CDR1 is SGHTA and CDR2 is FQGTGA. Unmatched junction bases numbered 3, after V lost 3 bases and J lost 2 bases. CDR3 region: CASSFTGGTGANVLTF. The CDR3, as DNA: TGTGCCAGCAGCTTTACAGGGGGTACTGGGGCCAACGTCCTGACTTTC. The variable domain in full, with the rest retrieved from reference TRBV7-3 and TRBJ2-6, is GAGVSQTPSNKVTEKGKYVELRCDPISGHTALYWYRQSLGQGPEFLIYFQGTGAADDSGLPNDRFFAVRPEGSVSTLKIQRTERGDSAVYLCASSFTGGTGANVLTFGAGSRLTVL.

V is TRBV18 and J is TRBJ2-1, with 11 bases fitting TRBD2. CDR1 and CDR2 from the germline V gene are KGHSH and LQKENI. The CDR3 runs to 16 residues. The J segment lost 7 bases and the V segment lost 1 base, leaving 6 bases of the junction unmatched. CDR3 loop: CASSPLAGGTENEQFF. CDR3 nucleotide sequence: TGTGCCAGCTCACCACTAGCGGGAGGGACTGAGAATGAGCAGTTCTTC.

The chain links TRBV5-4 to TRBJ2-5; 10 nucleotides align to TRBD1. Trimming took 3 bases from V and 5 from J; bases not matched to a gene: 4. Germline lookup yields CDR1 SGHNT and CDR2 YYREEE (reference sequence). The CDR3 loop spans 14 amino acids. CDR3 in amino acids: CASSYRTGGETQYF. CDR3 DNA: TGTGCCAGCAGCTACCGGACAGGGGGGGAGACCCAGTACTTC.

This clone appeared once. This sequence joins TRBV11-3 and TRBJ2-5; tentatively, D is TRBD1 (5 bases). Germline V lookup: CDR1 SGHNT, CDR2 YENEEA. The CDR3 totals 13 residues. The V end was cut by 5 bases, the J end by 2 bases, with 9 bases between. CDR3 in DNA: TGTGCCAGCAGCACACCAGGGCAAGAGACCCAGTACTTC. This translates into CASSTPGQETQYF.

The rearrangement links TRBV30 to TRBJ1-5; possible D gene TRBD1, 5 bases. V dropped 3 bases and J dropped 2 bases, with 14 bases sitting between them. The CDR3 consists of 15 residues. Germline V gives CDR1 GTSNPN, CDR2 SVGIG (reference sequence). Written as DNA, the CDR3 is TGTGCCTGGAGCTCGGGGGGAGGGGGCAATCAGCCCCAGCATTTT. Translation: CAWSSGGGGNQPQHF.

The CDR3 DNA reads as TGTGCCAGCAGTTTATCAGGGGGCAACCACAATGAGCAGTTCTTC. Encoded protein: CASSLSGGNHNEQFF. The chain is built from TRBV28 and TRBJ2-1; 8 bases align to TRBD1. From germline, CDR1 is MDHEN and CDR2 SYDVKM. Trimming took 1 base from V and 5 from J; bases not matched to a gene: 4. This CDR3 has 15 amino acids.

This clone was found once. In nucleotides, the CDR3 is TGTGCCAGCAGCCCCCGGGGGGGAGTAGCTTTTGACGAGCAGTACTTC. Its translation: CASSPRGGVAFDEQYF. J is TRBJ2-7 and V is TRBV7-6, with TRBD2 identical over 8 bases. The CDR3 totals 16 residues. Trimming at V came to 5 bases and at J to 5 bases, leaving 14 bases not matched to a gene. The germline V gene encodes CDR1 SGHVS and CDR2 FNYEAQ.

This clone appeared once. V and J are TRBV7-8 and TRBJ2-3; TRBD1 agrees at 7 bases. CDR3 size: 17 residues. CDR1 and CDR2 (germline): SGHVS, FQNEAQ. V gave up 1 base and J gave up 0 bases; unmatched junction bases: 7. The DNA for the CDR3 is TGTGCCAGCAGCTTAGGTTCGGGACAGTCTAGCACAGATACGCAGTATTTT. This codes for CASSLGSGQSSTDTQYF.

The genes are TRBV5-4 and TRBJ2-7; 13 positions agree with TRBD2. This CDR3 spans 15 amino acids. V dropped 4 bases and J dropped 5; count of bases not matched to a gene: 6. The germline gives CDR1 SGHNT, CDR2 YYREEE (reference sequence). The DNA of the CDR3 is TGTGCCAGCAGCCGGCAACTAGCGGGAGGGAACGAGCAGTACTTC. Amino acids: CASSRQLAGGNEQYF.

The gene calls are TRBV28 and TRBJ2-7; 8 bases align to TRBD2. V lost 6 bases and J lost 3; bases outside the gene matches: 7. The CDR3 extends over 14 amino acids. Germline V gene sequence: CDR1 MDHEN, CDR2 SYDVKM. CDR3 sequence (DNA): TGTGCCAGCAGCCCGTACGGGACTAGCTACGAGCAGTACTTC. Encoded protein: CASSPYGTSYEQYF.